Sequencing of this T cell receptor beta chain was carried out in a study of cytomegalovirus exposure and HLA in healthy donors. Points from the study as a whole: Investigators reported 164 TCR beta chains as tied to cytomegalovirus. Both high specificity and high sensitivity reportedly marked the classifier's diagnosis of cytomegalovirus status. Rare sequences made up most TCRs, while some public TCRs were found in many donors. In a later analysis, first-cohort TCR clusters were found to tend to co-occur in the 130 or so validation repertoires.

On this clone: What it binds is not known.

TCRdb's table, derived via immunoSEQ multiplex PCR, lists solely in-frame clones and lacks some. The top ten hold around 6.3% of the sample, which has about 98,000 clones, roughly 84% seen once. V was clipped by 9 bases and J by 8 bases, with 12 bases between them. The CDR3 is 11 amino acids. CDR1 SGHKS and CDR2 YYEKEE come from the germline V gene (reference sequence). Sequenced input: PBMCs. This rearrangement joins TRBV5-5 to TRBJ2-1; possible D gene TRBD2, 5 bases. This TCR was recovered from a young man in good health and CMV-seropositive. The chain's CDR3 is CATYGIDEQFF. CDR3 DNA: TGTGCCACCTACGGGATCGATGAGCAGTTCTTC. The complete variable domain, with remaining parts taken from reference TRBV5-5 and TRBJ2-1, reads DAGVTQSPTHLIKTRGQQVTLRCSPISGHKSVSWYQQVLGQGPQFIFQYYEKEERGRGNFPDRFSARQFPNYSSELNVNALLLGDSALYLCATYGIDEQFFGPGTRLTVL.